A single sample is the source of the 12 T cell receptor beta chains below, sequenced in a study of control samples from healthy donors and cancer patients. Clones were sequenced by immunoSEQ multiplex PCR, and TCRdb holds only the in-frame ones, with some missing. The table shows tens of thousands of clones, with 70% to 90% occurring only once. Sequencing used PBMCs. These receptor sequences come from a woman aged 60-75 years with lung cancer.

V and J are TRBV9 and TRBJ1-1; unclear D gene. Trimming shortened V by 5 bases and J by 4 bases, and 18 bases separated the two germline ends. CDR1 SGDLS and CDR2 YYNGEE come from the germline V gene. The CDR3 runs 15 residues. In DNA, the CDR3 is TGTGCCAGCAGTAGCAACCCCGTAATGGGCACTGAAGCTTTCTTT. Its protein product is CASSSNPVMGTEAFF.

The V call is TRBV7-8, the J call TRBJ1-3; D not certain. Per the germline V gene, CDR1 is SGHVS and CDR2 is FQNEAQ. The V gene lost 1 base and the J gene lost 4 bases, with 20 bases spanning the gap. The CDR3 is 18 amino acids. CDR3 sequence: CASSLEVGGLEAGNTIYF. CDR3 DNA: TGTGCCAGCAGCTTAGAGGTGGGAGGTCTCGAAGCGGGAAACACCATATATTTT.

The rearrangement joins TRBV7-2 to TRBJ2-3; 9 bases align to TRBD2. With V trimmed by 4 bases and J by 8 bases, 13 bases remained unmatched. This CDR3 is 16 amino acids long. In germline, CDR1 is SGHTA, CDR2 FQGNSA. The DNA of the CDR3 is TGTGCCAGCAGCTCCCGTAGCGGGGGTATAATGGGTACGCAGTATTTT. Protein: CASSSRSGGIMGTQYF.

V and J are TRBV11-2 and TRBJ1-2; D gene ambiguous. CDR1 and CDR2 from the germline V gene are SGHAT and FQNNGV. This CDR3 is 13 amino acids long. V lost 0 bases and J lost 3, with 5 bases in between. CDR3 sequence reads: CASSLDSYYGYTF. Written as DNA, the CDR3 is TGTGCCAGCAGCTTAGACAGTTACTATGGCTACACCTTC.

This chain joins TRBV19 and TRBJ2-3; 16 positions agree with TRBD2. Germline lookup yields CDR1 LNHDA and CDR2 SQIVND (reference sequence). The CDR3 covers 18 residues. Germline trimming cut 7 bases from V and 6 bases from J; bases unmatched to any gene: 13. The CDR3 coding sequence is TGTGCCAGTAAAGGAGCGTTGGGACTAGCGGGAGGGGCGGATACGCAGTATTTT. Its protein product is CASKGALGLAGGADTQYF. Full variable domain (remainder filled in from reference TRBV19 and TRBJ2-3): DGGITQSPKYLFRKEGQNVTLSCEQNLNHDAMYWYRQDPGQGLRLIYYSQIVNDFQKGDIAEGYSVSREKKESFPLTVTSAQKNPTAFYLCASKGALGLAGGADTQYFGPGTRLTVL.

This chain uses TRBV19 with TRBJ1-3; 7 bases are shared with TRBD1. Trimming took 9 bases from V and 0 from J; bases not matched to a gene: 8. CDR3 length: 15 amino acids. Germline CDR1 LNHDA, CDR2 SQIVND (reference sequence). The CDR3: CASKRGQLSGNTIYF. The DNA of the CDR3 is TGTGCCAGCAAGCGGGGACAGCTCTCTGGAAACACCATATATTTT.

The chain is built from TRBV5-1 and TRBJ1-4; D unresolved. V lost 2 bases and J lost 4, with 12 bases in between. CDR3 length: 15 residues. Per the germline V gene, CDR1 is SGHRS and CDR2 is YFSETQ. The CDR3 sequence: CASSLGTANNEKLFF. The CDR3 DNA reads as TGCGCCAGCAGCTTAGGTACAGCCAATAATGAAAAACTGTTTTTT.

CDR3 region: CATSRVPSYEQYF. The CDR3 DNA follows: TGTGCCACCAGCAGAGTTCCCTCCTACGAGCAGTACTTC. The chain employs TRBV15 and TRBJ2-7, with D uncertain. CDR1 and CDR2 (germline): LNHNV, YYDKDF (reference sequence). This CDR3 comprises 13 residues. V shed 1 base and J shed 0 bases, with 4 bases lying between them.

CDR3 nucleotide sequence: TGCGCCAGCAGCTTACAGGGGCTTCTAGGTGGAAACACTGAAGCTTTCTTT. This gives the protein CASSLQGLLGGNTEAFF. The chain joins TRBV5-1 to TRBJ1-1; 7 nucleotides line up with TRBD1. The CDR3 loop spans 17 amino acids. The germline gives CDR1 SGHRS, CDR2 YFSETQ. V gave up 2 bases and J gave up 2 bases; unmatched junction bases: 12. The variable domain in full, completed from reference TRBV5-1 and TRBJ1-1, reads KAGVTQTPRYLIKTRGQQVTLSCSPISGHRSVSWYQQTPGQGLQFLFEYFSETQRNKGNFPGRFSGRQFSNSRSEMNVSTLELGDSALYLCASSLQGLLGGNTEAFFGQGTRLTVV.

The rearrangement uses TRBV5-1 and TRBJ1-3, with unresolved D. V lost 1 base, J lost 3 bases, and 11 bases lay in between. CDR3 length: 15 amino acids. The germline gives CDR1 SGHRS, CDR2 YFSETQ. This CDR3 reads CASSLLGIVGNTIYF. CDR3 nucleotide sequence: TGCGCCAGCAGCTTGCTGGGGATCGTTGGAAACACCATATATTTT.

The chain has TRBV6-4 and TRBJ2-3, with no clear D. This CDR3 comprises 15 residues. Germline lookup yields CDR1 MRHNA and CDR2 SNTAGT. Trimming removed 3 bases from V and 0 bases from J, with 10 bases in between. The CDR3 DNA sequence: TGTGCCAGCAGTGAGGAAGAGACTAGCACAGATACGCAGTATTTT. Its translation is CASSEEETSTDTQYF.

V gene TRBV6-5 combines with J gene TRBJ2-1; D is possibly TRBD2 (6 bases). This CDR3 contains 15 residues. Trimming stripped 11 bases from V and 2 bases from J, with 19 bases between. Germline CDR1 and CDR2: MNHEY and SVGAGI. DNA for the CDR3: TGTGCCGCATCGCGTGCGGGGTCAACCTACAATGAGCAGTTCTTC. Residues: CAASRAGSTYNEQFF.